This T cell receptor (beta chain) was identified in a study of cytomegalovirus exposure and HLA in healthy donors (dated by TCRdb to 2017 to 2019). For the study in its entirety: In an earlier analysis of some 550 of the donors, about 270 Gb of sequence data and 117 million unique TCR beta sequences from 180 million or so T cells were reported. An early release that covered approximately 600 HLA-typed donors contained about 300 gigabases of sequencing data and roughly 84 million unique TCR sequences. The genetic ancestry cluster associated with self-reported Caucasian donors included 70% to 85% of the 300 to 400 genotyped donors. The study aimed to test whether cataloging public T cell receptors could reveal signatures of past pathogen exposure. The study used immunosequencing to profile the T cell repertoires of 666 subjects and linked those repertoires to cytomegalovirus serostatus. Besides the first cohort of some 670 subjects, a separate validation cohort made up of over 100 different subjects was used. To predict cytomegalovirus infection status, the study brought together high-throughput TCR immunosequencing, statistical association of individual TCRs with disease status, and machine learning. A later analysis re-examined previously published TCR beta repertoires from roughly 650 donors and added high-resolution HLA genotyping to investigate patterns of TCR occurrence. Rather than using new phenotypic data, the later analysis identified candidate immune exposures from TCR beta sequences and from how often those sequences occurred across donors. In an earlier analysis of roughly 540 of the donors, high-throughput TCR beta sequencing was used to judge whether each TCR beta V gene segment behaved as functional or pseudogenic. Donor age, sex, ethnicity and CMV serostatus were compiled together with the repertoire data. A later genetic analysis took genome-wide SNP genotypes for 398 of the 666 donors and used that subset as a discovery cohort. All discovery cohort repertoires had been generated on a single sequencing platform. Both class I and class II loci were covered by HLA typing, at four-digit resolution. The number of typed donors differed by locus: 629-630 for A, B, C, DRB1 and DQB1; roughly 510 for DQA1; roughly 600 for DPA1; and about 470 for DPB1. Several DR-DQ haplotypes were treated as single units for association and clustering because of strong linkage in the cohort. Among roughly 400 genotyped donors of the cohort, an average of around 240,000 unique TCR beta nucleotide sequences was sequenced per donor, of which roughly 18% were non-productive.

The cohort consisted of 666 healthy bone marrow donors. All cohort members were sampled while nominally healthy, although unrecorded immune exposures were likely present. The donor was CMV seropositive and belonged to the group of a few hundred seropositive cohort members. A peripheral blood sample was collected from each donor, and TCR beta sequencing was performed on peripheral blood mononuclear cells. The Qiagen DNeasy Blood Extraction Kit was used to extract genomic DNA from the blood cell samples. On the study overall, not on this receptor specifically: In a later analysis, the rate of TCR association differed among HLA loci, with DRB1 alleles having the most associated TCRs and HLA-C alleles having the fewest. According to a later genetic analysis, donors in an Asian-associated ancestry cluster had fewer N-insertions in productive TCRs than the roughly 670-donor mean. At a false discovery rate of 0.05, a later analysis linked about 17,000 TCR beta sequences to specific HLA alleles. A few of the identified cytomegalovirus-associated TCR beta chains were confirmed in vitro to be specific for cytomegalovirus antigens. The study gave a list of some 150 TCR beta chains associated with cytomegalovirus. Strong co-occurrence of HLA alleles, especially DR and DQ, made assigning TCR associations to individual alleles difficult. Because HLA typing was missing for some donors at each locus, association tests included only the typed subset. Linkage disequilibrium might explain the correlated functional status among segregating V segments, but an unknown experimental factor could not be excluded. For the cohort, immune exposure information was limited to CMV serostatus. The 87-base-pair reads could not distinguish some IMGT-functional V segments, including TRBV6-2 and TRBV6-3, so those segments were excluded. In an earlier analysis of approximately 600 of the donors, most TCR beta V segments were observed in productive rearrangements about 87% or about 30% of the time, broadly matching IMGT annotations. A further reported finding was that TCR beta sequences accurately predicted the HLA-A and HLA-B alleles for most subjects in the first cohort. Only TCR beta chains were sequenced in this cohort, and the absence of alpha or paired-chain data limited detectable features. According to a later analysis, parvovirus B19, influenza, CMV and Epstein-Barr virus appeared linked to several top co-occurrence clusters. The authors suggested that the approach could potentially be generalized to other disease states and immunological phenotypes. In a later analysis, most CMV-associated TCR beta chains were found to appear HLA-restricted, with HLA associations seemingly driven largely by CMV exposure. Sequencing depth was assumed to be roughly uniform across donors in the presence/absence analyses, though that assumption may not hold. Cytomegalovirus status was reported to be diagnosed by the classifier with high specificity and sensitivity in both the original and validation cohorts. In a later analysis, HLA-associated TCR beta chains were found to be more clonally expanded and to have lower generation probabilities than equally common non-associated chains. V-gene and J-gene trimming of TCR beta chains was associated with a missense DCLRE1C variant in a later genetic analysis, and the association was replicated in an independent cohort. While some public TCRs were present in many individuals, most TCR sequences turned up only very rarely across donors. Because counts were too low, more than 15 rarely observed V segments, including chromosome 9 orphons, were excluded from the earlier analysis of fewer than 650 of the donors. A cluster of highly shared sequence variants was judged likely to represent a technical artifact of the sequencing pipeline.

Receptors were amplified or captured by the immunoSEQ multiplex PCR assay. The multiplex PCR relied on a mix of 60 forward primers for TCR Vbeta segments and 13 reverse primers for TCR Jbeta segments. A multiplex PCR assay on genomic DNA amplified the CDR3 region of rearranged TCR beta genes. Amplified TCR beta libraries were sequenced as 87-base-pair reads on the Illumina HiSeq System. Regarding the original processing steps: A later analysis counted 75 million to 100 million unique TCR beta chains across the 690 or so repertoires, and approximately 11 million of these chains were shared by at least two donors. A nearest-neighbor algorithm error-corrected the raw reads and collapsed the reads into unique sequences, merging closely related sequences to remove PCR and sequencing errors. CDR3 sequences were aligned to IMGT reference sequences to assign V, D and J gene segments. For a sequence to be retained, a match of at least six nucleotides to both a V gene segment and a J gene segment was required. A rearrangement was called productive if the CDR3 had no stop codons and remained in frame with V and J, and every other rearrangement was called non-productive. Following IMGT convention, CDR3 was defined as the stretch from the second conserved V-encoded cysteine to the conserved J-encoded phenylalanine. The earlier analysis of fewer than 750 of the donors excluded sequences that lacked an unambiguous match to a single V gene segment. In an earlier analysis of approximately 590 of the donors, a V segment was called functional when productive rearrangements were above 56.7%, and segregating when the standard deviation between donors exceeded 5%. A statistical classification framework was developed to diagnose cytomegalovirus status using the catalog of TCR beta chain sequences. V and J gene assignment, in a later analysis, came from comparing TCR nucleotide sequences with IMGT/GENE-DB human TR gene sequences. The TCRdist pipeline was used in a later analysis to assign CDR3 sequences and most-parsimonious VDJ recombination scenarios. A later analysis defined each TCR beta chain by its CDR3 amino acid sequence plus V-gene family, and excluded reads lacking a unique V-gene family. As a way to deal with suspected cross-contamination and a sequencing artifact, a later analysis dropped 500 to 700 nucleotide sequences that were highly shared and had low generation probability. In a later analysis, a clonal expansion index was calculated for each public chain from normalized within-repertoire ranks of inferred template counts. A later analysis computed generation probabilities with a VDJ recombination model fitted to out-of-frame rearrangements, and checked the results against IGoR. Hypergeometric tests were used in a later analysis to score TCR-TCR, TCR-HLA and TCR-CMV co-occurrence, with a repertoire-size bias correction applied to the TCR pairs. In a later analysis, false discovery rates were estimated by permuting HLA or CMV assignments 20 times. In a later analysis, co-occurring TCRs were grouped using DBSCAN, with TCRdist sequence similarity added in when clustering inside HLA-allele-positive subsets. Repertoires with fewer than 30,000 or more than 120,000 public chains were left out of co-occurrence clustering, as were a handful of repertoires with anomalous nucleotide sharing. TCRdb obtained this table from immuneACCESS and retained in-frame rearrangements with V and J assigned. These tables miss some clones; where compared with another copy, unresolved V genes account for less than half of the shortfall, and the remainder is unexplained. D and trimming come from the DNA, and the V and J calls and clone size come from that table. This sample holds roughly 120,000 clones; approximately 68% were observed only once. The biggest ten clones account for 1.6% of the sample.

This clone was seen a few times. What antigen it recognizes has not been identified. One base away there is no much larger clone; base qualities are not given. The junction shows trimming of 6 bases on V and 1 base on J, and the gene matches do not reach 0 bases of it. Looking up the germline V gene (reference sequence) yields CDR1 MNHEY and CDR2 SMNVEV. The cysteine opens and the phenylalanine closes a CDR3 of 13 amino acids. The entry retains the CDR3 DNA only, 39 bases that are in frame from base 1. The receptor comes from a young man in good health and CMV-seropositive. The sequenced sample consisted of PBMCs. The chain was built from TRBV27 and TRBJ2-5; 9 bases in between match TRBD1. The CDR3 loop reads CASRGQGQETQYF. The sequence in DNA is TGTGCCAGCAGGGGACAGGGCCAAGAGACCCAGTACTTC.